The 15 T cell receptor beta chains listed next were all sequenced from one sample in a study of T cell responses to AZD1222 COVID-19 vaccine. Some clones are missing from TCRdb's copy, which holds only in-frame ones; the method was immunoSEQ multiplex PCR. The sample has around 94,000 clones, approximately 84% seen once; the top ten hold around 15%. Material: peripheral blood, obtained on day 0 of AZD1222 vaccination. Every receptor here comes from an adult in good health.

The chain couples TRBV19 to TRBJ1-5, with a tentative D call TRBD1 (5 bases). The ends were cut back, 6 bases at V and 1 base at J, with 19 bases in the middle. Germline V gene data show CDR1 as LNHDA and CDR2 as SQIVND (reference sequence). The CDR3 length is 17 residues. The CDR3 region has the DNA TGTGCCAGTAGCCCCCGGGGGGGAGCGGAAAGCAATCAGCCCCAGCATTTT. Translation: CASSPRGGAESNQPQHF.

The table lists this clone with a count of one. The chain combines TRBV9 with TRBJ2-3, with 11 bases matching TRBD2. The CDR3 loop spans 17 amino acids. The J segment lost 1 base and the V segment lost 4 bases, leaving 8 bases of the junction unmatched. Germline CDR1 SGDLS, CDR2 YYNGEE. The CDR3 is CASSRLAGGFRTDTQYF. The CDR3 DNA reads TGTGCCAGCAGCAGGCTAGCGGGGGGATTTCGCACAGATACGCAGTATTTT.

The sample holds a few counts of this clone. The chain links TRBV7-9 to TRBJ2-7; 8 bases line up with TRBD1. This CDR3 region has 14 residues. Germline CDR1 reads SEHNR; CDR2 reads FQNEAQ (reference sequence). J lost 6 bases, V lost 2 bases, and 6 bases had no gene match. CDR3 in DNA: TGTGCCAGCAGCTTACAGGGGGCTAATGGCGAGCAGTACTTC. This sequence encodes CASSLQGANGEQYF.

The chain carries TRBV6-5 and TRBJ1-6; D remains unclear. There are 14 residues in the CDR3. Germline loops: CDR1 MNHEY, CDR2 SVGAGI. Trimming removed 11 bases from V and 0 bases from J, with 11 bases in between. CDR3 region: CAGSSASYNSPLHF. The CDR3 DNA sequence: TGTGCCGGGTCCTCAGCCTCCTATAATTCACCCCTCCACTTT.

CDR3 DNA: TGTGCCAGCAGCTCCCAGATGACGCACGAGCAGTTCTTC. As protein: CASSSQMTHEQFF. The chain employs TRBV7-6 and TRBJ2-1, with unresolved D. The germline CDR1 and CDR2 sequences are SGHVS and FNYEAQ. The CDR3 consists of 13 residues. With 4 bases removed from V and 10 bases from J, the gap between germline ends came to 14 bases.

The count of this clone is one. This rearrangement joins TRBV7-2 to TRBJ2-1, with 10 bases lining up with TRBD1. CDR3 length equals 15 residues. The V gene end was trimmed by 5 bases and the J gene end by 4 bases; junction bases not matched to a gene: 5. The V gene's germline CDR1 is SGHTA and CDR2 FQGNSA. The DNA for the CDR3 is TGTGCCAGCAGCCCGGACAGGGGGTTTTACAATGAGCAGTTCTTC. Protein product: CASSPDRGFYNEQFF.

This chain links TRBV19 with TRBJ1-1; no firm D call. This CDR3 region has 14 residues. The V gene lost 5 bases and the J gene lost 6 bases, with 16 bases spanning the gap. Looked up from germline, CDR1 is LNHDA and CDR2 is SQIVND (reference sequence). CDR3 loop: CASSHIGGFSEAFF. In DNA, the CDR3 is TGTGCCAGTAGTCACATAGGTGGGTTCTCTGAAGCTTTCTTT.

The chain has TRBV7-3 and TRBJ1-1, with a weak D call TRBD1 (5 bases). Germline CDR1 reads SGHTA; CDR2 reads FQGTGA. The CDR3 runs 14 residues. The V gene lost 5 bases and the J gene lost 7 bases, with 17 bases spanning the gap. The CDR3 DNA reads TGTGCCAGCAGCCGGCTCCCCGACGGGGGTGAAGCTTTCTTT. The encoded protein is CASSRLPDGGEAFF.

In its sample, this clone was seen a few times. The chain recombines TRBV6-5 with TRBJ1-5; no clear D gene. The germline gives CDR1 MNHEY, CDR2 SVGAGI. CDR3 length equals 13 residues. With 10 bases removed from V and 7 bases from J, the gap between germline ends came to 17 bases. The CDR3 DNA sequence: TGTGCCACTGCCCCGATAGTGGGACAGCCCCAGCATTTT. Protein sequence: CATAPIVGQPQHF.

The V and J genes are TRBV4-1 and TRBJ1-2; 7 bases are a match to TRBD1. The ends lost 1 base at V and 2 bases at J; junction bases unmatched: 4. The V gene's germline CDR1 is MGHRA and CDR2 YSYEKL. The CDR3 consists of 15 residues. The CDR3 here is CASSQGHRGNYGYTF. The CDR3 DNA follows: TGCGCCAGCAGCCAAGGGCACAGGGGAAACTATGGCTACACCTTC.

The chain is built from TRBV28 and TRBJ2-3, with 11 bases identical to TRBD2. CDR3 size: 17 residues. Germline trimming cut 3 bases from V and 4 bases from J; bases unmatched to any gene: 9. CDR1 and CDR2 (germline): MDHEN, SYDVKM. The CDR3 here is CASSFSGRAAGPDTQYF. In DNA, the CDR3 is TGTGCCAGCAGTTTTAGCGGGAGGGCCGCGGGGCCAGATACGCAGTATTTT.

The chain recombines TRBV7-9 with TRBJ1-1, with D perhaps matching TRBD1 (5 bases). This CDR3 is 13 amino acids long. Trimming shortened V by 1 base and J by 7 bases, and 10 bases separated the two germline ends. Germline CDR1 and CDR2: SEHNR and FQNEAQ (reference sequence). CDR3 DNA sequence: TGTGCCAGCAGCTTAGGTGGGGCGGTTGAAGCTTTCTTT. It encodes CASSLGGAVEAFF. The full variable domain, its missing parts supplied by reference TRBV7-9 and TRBJ1-1, is DTGVSQNPRHKITKRGQNVTFRCDPISEHNRLYWYRQTLGQGPEFLTYFQNEAQLEKSRLLSDRFSAERPKGSFSTLEIQRTEQGDSAMYLCASSLGGAVEAFFGQGTRLTVV.

The chain carries TRBV5-1 and TRBJ1-1, with unresolved D. The CDR3 sequence is 14 residues long. The germline CDR1 and CDR2 sequences are SGHRS and YFSETQ. Deletions cut 3 bases from V and 2 bases from J, with 11 bases between. The CDR3 bases are TGCGCCAGCAGCTGGGCAGAGGGAAACACTGAAGCTTTCTTT. It translates to CASSWAEGNTEAFF.

V gene TRBV27 combines with J gene TRBJ2-2, with 11 bases fitting TRBD2. CDR3 length equals 16 residues. CDR1 and CDR2 from the germline V gene are MNHEY and SMNVEV (reference sequence). The J segment lost 1 base and the V segment lost 7 bases, leaving 5 bases of the junction unmatched. This chain's CDR3 is CASTKTSGGNTGELFF. CDR3 nucleotides: TGTGCCAGCACAAAAACTAGCGGGGGGAACACCGGGGAGCTGTTTTTT.

The chain recombines TRBV14 with TRBJ2-2, with D maybe TRBD2 (5 bases). This CDR3 region has 15 residues. Germline CDR1 SGHDN, CDR2 FVKESK. The V end was cut by 4 bases, the J end by 5 bases, with 14 bases between. CDR3 sequence: CASSPGIGSTGELFF. DNA for the CDR3: TGTGCCAGCAGCCCCGGGATAGGTAGTACCGGGGAGCTGTTTTTT. The full variable domain, its missing parts supplied by reference TRBV14 and TRBJ2-2, is EAGVTQFPSHSVIEKGQTVTLRCDPISGHDNLYWYRRVMGKEIKFLLHFVKESKQDESGMPNNRFLAERTGGTYSTLKVQPAELEDSGVYFCASSPGIGSTGELFFGEGSRLTVL.